Here is one T cell receptor (beta chain) with its context. V lost 4 bases and J 9 bases, leaving 22 bases between the germline ends. Per germline, CDR1 MGHRA and CDR2 YSYEKL. This CDR3 has 15 residues. The data belong to a study of Tregs in tolerant kidney transplant recipients. Assay: immunoSEQ multiplex PCR; the TCRdb copy retains only in-frame clones and omits some. Of 95,000 or so clones listed, over 85% are singletons. The nonmyeloablative bone marrow transplants came from related graft donors, with transient mixed chimerism. This TCR derives from a human patient who received a combined kidney and bone marrow transplant. Some T cells may be transferred from the graft donor. Here the sequenced sample was CD4+ T cells from blood (PBMCs), taken 12 months after the transplant. The chain joins TRBV4-1 to TRBJ2-7, with D tentatively TRBD2 (6 bases). CDR3 coding DNA: TGCGCCAGCAGCCGCCCGGGGGACCGGGAAGGGTGGCAGTACTTC. This encodes CASSRPGDREGWQYF.